This T cell receptor beta chain was sequenced in a study of human T cells and chemical hapten exposure. At the level of the study: 2% DPC applied to an approximately 2 cm by approximately 2 cm arm area sensitized donors.

The length of the CDR3 is 12 residues. Between the trimmed V and J ends, which lost 5 bases and 4 bases, there was a span of 8 bases. TCRdb fed the RACE reads into MiXCR, producing one record per CDR3 protein. The profile shows tens of thousands of distinct CDR3 sequences, approximately 8% of them singletons. Time point described: patch test 1, 2 weeks after DPC sensitization. Treatment noted: therapeutic diphenylcyclopropenone sensitization with weekly scalp DPC. The starting material was whole blood, obtained in connection with sensitization to the hapten diphenylcyclopropenone (DPC). V usage is TRBV12-3 or TRBV12-4 and J usage is TRBJ1-2; maybe TRBD1 (5 bases). The receptor was derived from a woman aged 25 to 39 with alopecia areata. Some clones in this sample may be carry-over from other donors' samples. CDR3 loop: CASSGGRYGYTF. CDR3 nucleotide sequence: TGTGCCAGCAGTGGGGGACGCTATGGCTACACCTTC.